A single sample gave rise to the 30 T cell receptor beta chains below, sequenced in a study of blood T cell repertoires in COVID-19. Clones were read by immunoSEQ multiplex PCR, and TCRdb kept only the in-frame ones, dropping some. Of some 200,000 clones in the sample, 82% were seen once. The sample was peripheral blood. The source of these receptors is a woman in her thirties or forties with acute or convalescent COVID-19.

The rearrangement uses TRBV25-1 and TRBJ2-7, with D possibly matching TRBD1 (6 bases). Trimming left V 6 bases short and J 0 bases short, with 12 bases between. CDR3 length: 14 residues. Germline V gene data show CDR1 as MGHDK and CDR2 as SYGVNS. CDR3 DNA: TGTGCCAGCAGGGGTAGACAGGACTCCTACGAGCAGTACTTC. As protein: CASRGRQDSYEQYF.

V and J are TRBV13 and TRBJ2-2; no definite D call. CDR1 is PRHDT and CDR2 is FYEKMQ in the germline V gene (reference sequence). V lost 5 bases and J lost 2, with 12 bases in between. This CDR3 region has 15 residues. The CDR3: CASSRLGPNTGELFF. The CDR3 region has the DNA TGTGCCAGCAGCCGCCTGGGCCCAAACACCGGGGAGCTGTTTTTT.

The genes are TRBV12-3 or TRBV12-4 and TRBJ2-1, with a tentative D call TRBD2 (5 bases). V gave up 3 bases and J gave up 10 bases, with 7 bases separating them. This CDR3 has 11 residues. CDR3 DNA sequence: TGTGCCAGCAGTTTTTCGGGGGAGCAGTTCTTC. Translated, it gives CASSFSGEQFF.

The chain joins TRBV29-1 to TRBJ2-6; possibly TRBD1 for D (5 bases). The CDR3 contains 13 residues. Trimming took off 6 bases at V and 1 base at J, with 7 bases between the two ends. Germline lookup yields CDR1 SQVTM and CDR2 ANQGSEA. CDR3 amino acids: CSVQGSGANVLTF. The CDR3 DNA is TGCAGCGTCCAGGGTTCTGGGGCCAACGTCCTGACTTTC.

CDR3 loop: CASSIKRASGRFSYNEQFF. Written as DNA, the CDR3 is TGTGCCAGTAGTATAAAGAGGGCTAGCGGGAGATTTTCCTACAATGAGCAGTTCTTC. This chain joins TRBV19 and TRBJ2-1; 10 bases fit TRBD2. This CDR3 spans 19 amino acids. CDR1 is LNHDA, CDR2 SQIVND, per germline (reference sequence). With V trimmed by 2 bases and J by 1 base, 11 bases remained unmatched.

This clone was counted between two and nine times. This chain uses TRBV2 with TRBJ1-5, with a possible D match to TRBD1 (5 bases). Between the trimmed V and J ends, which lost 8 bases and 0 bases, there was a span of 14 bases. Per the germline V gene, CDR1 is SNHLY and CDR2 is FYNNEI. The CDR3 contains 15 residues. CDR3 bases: TGTGCCAGCTTAGACAGCCCGTATAGCAATCAGCCCCAGCATTTT. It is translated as CASLDSPYSNQPQHF. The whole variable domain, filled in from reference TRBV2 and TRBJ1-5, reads EPEVTQTPSHQVTQMGQEVILRCVPISNHLYFYWYRQILGQKVEFLVSFYNNEISEKSEIFDDQFSVERPDGSNFTLKIRSTKLEDSAMYFCASLDSPYSNQPQHFGDGTRLSIL.

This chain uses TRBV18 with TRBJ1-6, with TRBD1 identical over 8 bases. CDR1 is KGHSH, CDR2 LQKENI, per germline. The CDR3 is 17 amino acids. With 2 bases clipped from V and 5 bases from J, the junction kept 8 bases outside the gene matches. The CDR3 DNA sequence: TGTGCCAGCTCACCAGGCTTAGGGACAGGACATAATTCACCCCTCCACTTT. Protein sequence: CASSPGLGTGHNSPLHF.

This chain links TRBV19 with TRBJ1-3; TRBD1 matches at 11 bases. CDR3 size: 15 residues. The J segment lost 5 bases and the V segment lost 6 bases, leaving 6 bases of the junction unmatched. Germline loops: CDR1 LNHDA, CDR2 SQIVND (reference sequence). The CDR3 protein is CASSIGTGGRNTIYF. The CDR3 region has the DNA TGTGCCAGTAGCATTGGGACAGGGGGAAGAAACACCATATATTTT. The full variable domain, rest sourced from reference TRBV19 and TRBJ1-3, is DGGITQSPKYLFRKEGQNVTLSCEQNLNHDAMYWYRQDPGQGLRLIYYSQIVNDFQKGDIAEGYSVSREKKESFPLTVTSAQKNPTAFYLCASSIGTGGRNTIYFGEGSWLTVV.

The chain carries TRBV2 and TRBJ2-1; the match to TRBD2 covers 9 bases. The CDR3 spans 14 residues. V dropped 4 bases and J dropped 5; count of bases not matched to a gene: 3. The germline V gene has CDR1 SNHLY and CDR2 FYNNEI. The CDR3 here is CASSGIAGDNEQFF. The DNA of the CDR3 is TGTGCCAGCAGTGGGATAGCGGGAGACAATGAGCAGTTCTTC.

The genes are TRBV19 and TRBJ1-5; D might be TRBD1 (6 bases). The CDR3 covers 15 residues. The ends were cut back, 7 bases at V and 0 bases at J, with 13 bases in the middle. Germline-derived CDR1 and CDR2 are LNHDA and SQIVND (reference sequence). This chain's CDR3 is CASTWTDYSNQPQHF. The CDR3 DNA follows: TGTGCCAGTACCTGGACAGATTATAGCAATCAGCCCCAGCATTTT.

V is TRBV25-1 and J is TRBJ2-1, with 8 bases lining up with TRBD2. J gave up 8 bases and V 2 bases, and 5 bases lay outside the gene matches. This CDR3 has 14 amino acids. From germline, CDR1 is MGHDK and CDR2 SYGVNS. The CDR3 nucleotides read TGTGCCAGCAGTGAACGGGGGGGCCTTTATGAGCAGTTCTTC. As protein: CASSERGGLYEQFF.

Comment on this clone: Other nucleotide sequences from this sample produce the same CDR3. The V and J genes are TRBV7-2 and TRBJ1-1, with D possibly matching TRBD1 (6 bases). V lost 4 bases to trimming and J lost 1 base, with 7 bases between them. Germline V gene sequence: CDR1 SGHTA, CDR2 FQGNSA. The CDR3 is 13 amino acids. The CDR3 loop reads CASSSDRNTEAFF. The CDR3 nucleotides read TGTGCCAGCAGCTCGGACAGGAACACTGAAGCTTTCTTT.

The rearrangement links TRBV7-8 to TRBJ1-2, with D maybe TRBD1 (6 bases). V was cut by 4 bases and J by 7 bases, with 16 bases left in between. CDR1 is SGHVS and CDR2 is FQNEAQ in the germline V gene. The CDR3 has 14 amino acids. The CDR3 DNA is TGTGCCAGCAGCTCCGCTAACTACAGGGCTGGCTACACCTTC. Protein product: CASSSANYRAGYTF.

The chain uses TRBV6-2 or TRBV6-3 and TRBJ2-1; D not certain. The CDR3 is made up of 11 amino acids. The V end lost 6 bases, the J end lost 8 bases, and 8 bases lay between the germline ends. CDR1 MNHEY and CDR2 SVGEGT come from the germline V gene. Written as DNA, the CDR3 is TGTGCCAGCAGCGAGGTTTATGAGCAGTTCTTC. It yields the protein CASSEVYEQFF.

In DNA form, the CDR3 reads TGTGCCTCGACCGGGACTAATTACAATGAGCAGTTCTTC. This codes for CASTGTNYNEQFF. The V and J genes are TRBV30 and TRBJ2-1; TRBD2 matches 7 bases. The CDR3 has 13 amino acids. Germline V gene lookup returns CDR1 GTSNPN and CDR2 SVGIG (reference sequence). The V and J ends lost 7 bases and 4 bases, in that order; junction bases with no gene match: 7.

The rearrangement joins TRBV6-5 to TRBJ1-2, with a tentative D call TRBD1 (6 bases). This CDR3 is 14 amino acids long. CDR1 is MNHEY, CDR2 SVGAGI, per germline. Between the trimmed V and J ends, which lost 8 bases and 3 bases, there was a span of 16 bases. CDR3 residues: CASLPAGAHYGYTF. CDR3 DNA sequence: TGTGCCAGCCTTCCCGCAGGGGCCCACTATGGCTACACCTTC.

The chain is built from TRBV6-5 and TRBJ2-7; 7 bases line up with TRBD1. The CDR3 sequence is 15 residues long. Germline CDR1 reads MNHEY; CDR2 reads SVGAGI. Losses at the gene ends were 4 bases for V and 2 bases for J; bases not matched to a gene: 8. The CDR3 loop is CASSSPGTATYEQYF. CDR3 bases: TGTGCCAGCAGTTCTCCCGGGACAGCGACCTACGAGCAGTACTTC.

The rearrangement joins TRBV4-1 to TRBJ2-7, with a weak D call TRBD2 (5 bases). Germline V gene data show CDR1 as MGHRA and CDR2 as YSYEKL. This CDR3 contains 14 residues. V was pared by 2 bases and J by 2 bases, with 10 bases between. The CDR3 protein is CASSQSPLAYEQYF. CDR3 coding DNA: TGCGCCAGCAGCCAATCCCCACTAGCCTACGAGCAGTACTTC.

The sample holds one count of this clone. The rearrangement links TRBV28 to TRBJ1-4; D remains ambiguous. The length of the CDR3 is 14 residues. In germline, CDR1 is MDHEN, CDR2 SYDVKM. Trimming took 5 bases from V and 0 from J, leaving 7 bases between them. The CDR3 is CASSIVTTNEKLFF. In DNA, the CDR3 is TGTGCCAGCAGTATAGTTACAACTAATGAAAAACTGTTTTTT.

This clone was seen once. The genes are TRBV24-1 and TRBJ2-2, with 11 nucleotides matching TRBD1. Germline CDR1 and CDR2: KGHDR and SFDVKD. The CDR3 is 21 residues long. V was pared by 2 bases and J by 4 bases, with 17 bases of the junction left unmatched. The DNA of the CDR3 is TGTGCCACCAGTGATTGGAGAGGGACAGGGGGTTACATCGATTTCACCGGGGAGCTGTTTTTT. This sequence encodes CATSDWRGTGGYIDFTGELFF.

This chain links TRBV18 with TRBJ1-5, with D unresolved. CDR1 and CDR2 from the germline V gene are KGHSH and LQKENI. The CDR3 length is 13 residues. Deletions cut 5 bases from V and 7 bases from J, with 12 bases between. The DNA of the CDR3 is TGTGCCAGCTCAACCAACCAGCGCCAGCCCCAGCATTTT. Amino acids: CASSTNQRQPQHF.

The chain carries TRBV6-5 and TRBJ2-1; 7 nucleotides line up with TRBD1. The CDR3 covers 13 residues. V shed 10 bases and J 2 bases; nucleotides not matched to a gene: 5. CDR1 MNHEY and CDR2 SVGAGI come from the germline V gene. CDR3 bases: TGTGCCACCAACAGGGGCCCCTACAATGAGCAGTTCTTC. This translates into CATNRGPYNEQFF.

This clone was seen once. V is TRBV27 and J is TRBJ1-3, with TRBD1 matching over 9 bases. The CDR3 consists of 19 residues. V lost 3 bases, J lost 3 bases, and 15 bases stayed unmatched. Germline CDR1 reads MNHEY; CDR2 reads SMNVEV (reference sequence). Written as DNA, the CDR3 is TGTGCCAGCAGTTTCCGGGACAGGGAACATACTGGATATGGAAACACCATATATTTT. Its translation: CASSFRDREHTGYGNTIYF.

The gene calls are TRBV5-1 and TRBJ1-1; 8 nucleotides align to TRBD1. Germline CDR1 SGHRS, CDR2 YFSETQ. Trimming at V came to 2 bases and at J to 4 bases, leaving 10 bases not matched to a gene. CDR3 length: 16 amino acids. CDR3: CASSFTGGILITEAFF. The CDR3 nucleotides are TGCGCCAGCAGCTTTACAGGGGGAATCTTAATCACTGAAGCTTTCTTT.

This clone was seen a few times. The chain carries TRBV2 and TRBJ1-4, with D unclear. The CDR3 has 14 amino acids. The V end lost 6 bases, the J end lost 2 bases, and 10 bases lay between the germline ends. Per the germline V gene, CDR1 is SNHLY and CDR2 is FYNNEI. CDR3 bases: TGTGCCAGCAGCACCGGGATTACTAATGAAAAACTGTTTTTT. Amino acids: CASSTGITNEKLFF. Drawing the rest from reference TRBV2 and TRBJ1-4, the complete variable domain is EPEVTQTPSHQVTQMGQEVILRCVPISNHLYFYWYRQILGQKVEFLVSFYNNEISEKSEIFDDQFSVERPDGSNFTLKIRSTKLEDSAMYFCASSTGITNEKLFFGSGTQLSVL.

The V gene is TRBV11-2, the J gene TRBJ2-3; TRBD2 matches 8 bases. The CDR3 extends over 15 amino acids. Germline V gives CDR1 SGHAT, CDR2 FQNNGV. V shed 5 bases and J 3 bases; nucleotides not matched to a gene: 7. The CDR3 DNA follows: TGTGCCAGCAGCACAGAGGGCGGGAGGACAGATACGCAGTATTTT. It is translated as CASSTEGGRTDTQYF.

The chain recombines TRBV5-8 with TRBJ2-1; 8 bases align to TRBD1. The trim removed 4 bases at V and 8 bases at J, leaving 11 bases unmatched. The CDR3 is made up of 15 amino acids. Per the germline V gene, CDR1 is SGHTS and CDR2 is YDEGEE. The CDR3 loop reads CASSQGQGPEDEQFF. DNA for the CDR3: TGTGCCAGCAGCCAAGGACAGGGTCCGGAGGATGAGCAGTTCTTC.

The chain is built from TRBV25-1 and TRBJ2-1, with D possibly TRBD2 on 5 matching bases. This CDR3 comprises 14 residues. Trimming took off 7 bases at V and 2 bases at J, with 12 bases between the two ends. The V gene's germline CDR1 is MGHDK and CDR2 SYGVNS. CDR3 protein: CASKREGTYNEQFF. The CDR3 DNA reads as TGTGCCAGCAAAAGAGAGGGAACCTACAATGAGCAGTTCTTC. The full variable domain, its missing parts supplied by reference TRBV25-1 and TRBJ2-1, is EADIYQTPRYLVIGTGKKITLECSQTMGHDKMYWYQQDPGMELHLIHYSYGVNSTEKGDLSSESTVSRIRTEHFPLTLESARPSHTSQYLCASKREGTYNEQFFGPGTRLTVL.

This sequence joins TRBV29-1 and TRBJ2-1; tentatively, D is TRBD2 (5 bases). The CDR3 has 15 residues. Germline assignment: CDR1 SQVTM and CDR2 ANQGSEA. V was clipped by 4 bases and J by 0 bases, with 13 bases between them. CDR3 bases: TGCAGCGTTGGAGGGATTTCGAGCTCCTACAATGAGCAGTTCTTC. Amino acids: CSVGGISSSYNEQFF.

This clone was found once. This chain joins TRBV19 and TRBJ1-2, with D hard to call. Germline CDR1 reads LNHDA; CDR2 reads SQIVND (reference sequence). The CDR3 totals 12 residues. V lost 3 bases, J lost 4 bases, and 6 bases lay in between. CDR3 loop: CASSIGPYGYTF. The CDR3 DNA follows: TGTGCCAGTAGTATTGGGCCCTATGGCTACACCTTC.